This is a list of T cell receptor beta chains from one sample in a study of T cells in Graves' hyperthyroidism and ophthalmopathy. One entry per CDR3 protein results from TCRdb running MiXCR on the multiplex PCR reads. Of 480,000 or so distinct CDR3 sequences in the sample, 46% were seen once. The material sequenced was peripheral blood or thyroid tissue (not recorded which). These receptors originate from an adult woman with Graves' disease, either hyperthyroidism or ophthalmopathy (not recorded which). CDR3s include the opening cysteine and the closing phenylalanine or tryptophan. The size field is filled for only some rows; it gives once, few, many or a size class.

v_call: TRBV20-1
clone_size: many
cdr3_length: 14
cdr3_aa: CSARLDRGHFEAFF

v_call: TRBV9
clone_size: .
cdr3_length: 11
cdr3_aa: CASSSGTKLFF

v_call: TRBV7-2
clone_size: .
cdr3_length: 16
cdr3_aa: CASSLVGGGFREKLFF

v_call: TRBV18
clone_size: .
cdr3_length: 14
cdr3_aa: CASSPMGYGSPLHF

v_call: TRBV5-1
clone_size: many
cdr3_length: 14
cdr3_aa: CASSLTGTAYEQYF

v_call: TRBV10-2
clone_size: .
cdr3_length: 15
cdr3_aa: CASSQAGGQNYGYTF

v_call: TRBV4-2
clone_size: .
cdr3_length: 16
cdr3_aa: CASSQDSGRLTDTQYF

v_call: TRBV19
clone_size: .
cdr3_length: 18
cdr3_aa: CASRSKKTGGRENSPLHF

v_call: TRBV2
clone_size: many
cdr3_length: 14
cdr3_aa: CASFRGRSNTEAFF

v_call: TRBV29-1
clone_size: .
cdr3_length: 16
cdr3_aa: CSVGTGTGGYQETQYF

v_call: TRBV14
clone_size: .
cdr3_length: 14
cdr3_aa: CASSLGAVGYGYTF

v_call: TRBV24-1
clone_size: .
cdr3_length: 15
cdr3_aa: CATSDSRGLGQPQHF

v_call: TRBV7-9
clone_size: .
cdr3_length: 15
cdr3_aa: CASRAGGDSRETQYF

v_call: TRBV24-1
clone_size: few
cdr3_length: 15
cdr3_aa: CATSDLGQGQETQYF

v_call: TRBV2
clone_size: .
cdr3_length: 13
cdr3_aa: CASRLEGANVLTF

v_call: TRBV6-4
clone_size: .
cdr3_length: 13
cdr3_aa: CASSSKGDTEAFF

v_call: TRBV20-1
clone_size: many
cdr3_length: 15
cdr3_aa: CSARRVGTENYGYTF

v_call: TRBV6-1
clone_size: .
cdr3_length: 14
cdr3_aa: CASSKDRGHTEAFF

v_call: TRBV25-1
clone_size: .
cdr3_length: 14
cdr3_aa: CASSPSQGFTEQYF

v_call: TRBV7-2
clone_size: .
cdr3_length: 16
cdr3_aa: CASSLTLAGANEKLFF

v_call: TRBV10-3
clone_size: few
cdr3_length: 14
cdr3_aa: CASSPTQGGYGYTF

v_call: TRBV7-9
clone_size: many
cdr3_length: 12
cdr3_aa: CANGGSGGELFF

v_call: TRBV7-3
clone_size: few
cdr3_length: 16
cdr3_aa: CASSLQGPAMNTEAFF

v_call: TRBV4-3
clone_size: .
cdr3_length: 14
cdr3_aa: CASSEDRNTGELFF

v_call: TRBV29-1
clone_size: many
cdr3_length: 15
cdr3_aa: CSVDESSFGNYGYTF

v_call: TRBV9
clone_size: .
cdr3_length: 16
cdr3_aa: CASSARDRPFKEPQHF

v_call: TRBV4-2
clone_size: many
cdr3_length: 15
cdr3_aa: CASSRAGVGQETQYF

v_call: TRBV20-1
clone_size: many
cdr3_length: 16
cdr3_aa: CSARPSGGAGGNTIYF

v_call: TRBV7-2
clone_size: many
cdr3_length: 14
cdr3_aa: CASRTWGGNTEAFF

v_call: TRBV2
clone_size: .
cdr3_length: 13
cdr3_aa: CASSSLGNSPLHF

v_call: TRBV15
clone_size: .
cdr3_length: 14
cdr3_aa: CATSRTGGIYEQYF

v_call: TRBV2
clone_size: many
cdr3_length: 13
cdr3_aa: CASEEGLNYGYTF

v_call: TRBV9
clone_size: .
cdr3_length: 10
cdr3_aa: CARTAYEQYF

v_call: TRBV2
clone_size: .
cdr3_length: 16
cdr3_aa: CASRDSGGAEADTQYF

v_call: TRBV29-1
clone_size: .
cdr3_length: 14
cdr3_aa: CSLDRDRGSYEQYF

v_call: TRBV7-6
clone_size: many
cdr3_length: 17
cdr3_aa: CASSLTVIGDSGNTIYF

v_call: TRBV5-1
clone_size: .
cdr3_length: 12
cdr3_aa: CASSSRGNAYTF

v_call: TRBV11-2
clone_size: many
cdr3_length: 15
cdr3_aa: CASSLVGSGLYGYTF

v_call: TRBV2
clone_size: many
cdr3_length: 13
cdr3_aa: CASSVTGDQPQHF

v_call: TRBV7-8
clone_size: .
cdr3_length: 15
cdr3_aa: CASSPIISFGYGYTF

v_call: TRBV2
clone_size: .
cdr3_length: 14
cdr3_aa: CASKPSFSGNTIYF

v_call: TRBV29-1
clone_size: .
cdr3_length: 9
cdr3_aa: CSVEGALHF

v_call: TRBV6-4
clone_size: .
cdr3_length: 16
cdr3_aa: CATSAAVAGKTGELFF

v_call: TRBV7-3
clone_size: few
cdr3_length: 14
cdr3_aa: CASSLWDRGETQYF

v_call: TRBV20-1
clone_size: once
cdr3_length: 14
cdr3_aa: CSARPTVDREKLFF

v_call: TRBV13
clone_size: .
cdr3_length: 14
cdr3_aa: CASSDPEKLETQYF

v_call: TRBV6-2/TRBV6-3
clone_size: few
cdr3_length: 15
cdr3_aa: CASSYGVRVHQPQHF

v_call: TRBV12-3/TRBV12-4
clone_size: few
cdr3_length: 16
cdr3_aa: CASSFRNSPNTGELFF

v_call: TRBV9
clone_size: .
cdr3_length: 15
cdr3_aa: CASSRGGAGISPLHF

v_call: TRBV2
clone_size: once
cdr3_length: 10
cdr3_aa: CARRGEKLFF

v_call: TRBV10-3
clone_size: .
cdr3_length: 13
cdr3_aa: CAISWTGTNTIYF

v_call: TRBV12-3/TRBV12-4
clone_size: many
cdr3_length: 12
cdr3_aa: CASSQGPGPLHF

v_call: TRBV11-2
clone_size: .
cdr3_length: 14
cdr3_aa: CASSRDRATYEQYF